Listed here are 31 T cell receptor beta chains from one sample, sequenced in a study of a mutant IDH1 vaccine in newly diagnosed glioma. The table came from immunoSEQ multiplex PCR; TCRdb's copy has only in-frame clones and leaves some out. The table lists roughly 60,000 clones, roughly 85% of them singletons, with roughly 4% in the top ten. Antigens for these TCRs are unknown. Stated time point: week 23, last vaccination. Each dose delivered 300 ug of mutant IDH1 20-mer peptide subcutaneously with imiquimod. This specimen consisted of PBMCs, obtained from a glioma patient whose treatment included an IDH1 peptide vaccine. The receptors originated from a man younger than 40 with glioma.

The chain is built from TRBV6-4 and TRBJ2-3, with 12 positions matching TRBD2. The CDR3 spans 15 residues. Germline CDR1 MRHNA, CDR2 SNTAGT. After removal of 4 bases from V and 1 base from J, the junction contained 0 bases not matched to a gene. This CDR3 reads CASSGTSGGTDTQYF. CDR3 bases: TGTGCCAGCAGTGGGACTAGCGGGGGCACAGATACGCAGTATTTT.

The rearrangement joins TRBV27 to TRBJ2-5; D unresolved. Germline-derived CDR1 and CDR2 are MNHEY and SMNVEV (reference sequence). V was cut by 5 bases and J by 5 bases, with 12 bases left in between. The CDR3 runs to 13 residues. CDR3 region: CASSTIGFETQYF. Here the CDR3 DNA reads TGTGCCAGCAGTACCATAGGGTTCGAGACCCAGTACTTC.

The chain joins TRBV10-3 to TRBJ2-5; D is uncertain. The end of the DNA is better explained by TRBJ2-7, so the J call may be wrong. This CDR3 comprises 11 residues. CDR1 is ENHRY, CDR2 SYGVKD, per germline. DNA of the CDR3: TGTGCCATCAGTGAGCGGGTCGAGCAGTACTTC. This encodes CAISERVEQYF.

The genes are TRBV6-1 and TRBJ2-7; no firm D call. Germline CDR1 MNHNS, CDR2 SASEGT. The V end was cut by 2 bases, the J end by 13 bases, with 18 bases between. The CDR3 has 13 residues. CDR3: CASSEQAAYDVYF. In nucleotides, the CDR3 is TGTGCCAGCAGTGAACAGGCAGCGTACGATGTATACTTC.

The CDR3: CASTTGTPYEQYF. The DNA for the CDR3 is TGTGCCAGCACTACAGGAACACCCTACGAGCAGTACTTC. The chain links TRBV21-1 to TRBJ2-7; the D call in the table, TRBD1, was not verified against the DNA. TRBV21-1 is recorded as a pseudogene. The CDR3 runs to 13 residues.

The genes are TRBV30 and TRBJ2-7; 7 bases fit TRBD2. The length of the CDR3 is 12 residues. V gave up 3 bases and J gave up 6 bases; unmatched junction bases: 5. Germline CDR1 and CDR2: GTSNPN and SVGIG (reference sequence). The CDR3 nucleotides are TGTGCCTGGAGCCGCTCTAGCGGCGAGCAGTACTTC. Protein sequence: CAWSRSSGEQYF.

The chain joins TRBV5-4 to TRBJ2-1, with D unresolved. This CDR3 is built from 15 residues. Germline values: CDR1 SGHNT, CDR2 YYREEE (reference sequence). Trimming removed 0 bases at V and 4 bases at J, with 11 bases between. The CDR3: CASSLGVGSYNEQFF. The CDR3 coding sequence is TGTGCCAGCAGCTTGGGGGTGGGAAGTTACAATGAGCAGTTCTTC.

The chain links TRBV19 to TRBJ2-1, with 8 bases fitting TRBD2. The CDR3 is 14 amino acids. Trimming at V came to 3 bases and at J to 6 bases, leaving 4 bases not matched to a gene. From germline, CDR1 is LNHDA and CDR2 SQIVND (reference sequence). The CDR3 protein is CASSMRGAFNEQFF. Here the CDR3 DNA reads TGTGCCAGTAGTATGCGGGGGGCCTTCAATGAGCAGTTCTTC.

This CDR3 reads CASSLVLGKQYF. The CDR3 DNA follows: TGTGCCAGCAGCTTGGTTTTAGGGAAGCAGTACTTC. V and J are TRBV5-6 and TRBJ2-7; no clear D gene. V lost 0 bases and J 8 bases, leaving 9 bases between the germline ends. The CDR3 length is 12 residues. CDR1 SGHDT and CDR2 YYEEEE come from the germline V gene. Combining the CDR3 with reference TRBV5-6 and TRBJ2-7 gives the whole variable domain DAGVTQSPTHLIKTRGQQVTLRCSPKSGHDTVSWYQQALGQGPQFIFQYYEEEERQRGNFPDRFSGHQFPNYSSELNVNALLLGDSALYLCASSLVLGKQYFGPGTRLTVT.

CDR3 sequence: CASSPMGAGQPQHF. CDR3 sequence (DNA): TGTGCCAGCTCACCAATGGGGGCGGGACAGCCCCAGCATTTT. The chain carries TRBV18 and TRBJ1-5; TRBD1 is a possible D gene (6 bases). The ends were cut back, 2 bases at V and 7 bases at J, with 12 bases in the middle. The CDR3 spans 14 residues. Germline V gene lookup returns CDR1 KGHSH and CDR2 LQKENI. Combining the CDR3 with reference TRBV18 and TRBJ1-5 gives the whole variable domain NAGVMQNPRHLVRRRGQEARLRCSPMKGHSHVYWYRQLPEEGLKFMVYLQKENIIDESGMPKERFSAEFPKEGPSILRIQQVVRGDSAAYFCASSPMGAGQPQHFGDGTRLSIL.

The V call is TRBV28, the J call TRBJ2-7, with 7 bases identical to TRBD1. This CDR3 has 14 residues. J lost 4 bases, V lost 6 bases, and 9 bases had no gene match. CDR1 MDHEN and CDR2 SYDVKM come from the germline V gene. DNA of the CDR3: TGTGCCAGCAGACCACAGGGGACATCGTACGAGCAGTACTTC. Amino acids: CASRPQGTSYEQYF.

The chain is built from TRBV6-1 and TRBJ1-6; weak D call: TRBD1 (6 bases). The CDR3 runs 15 residues. Germline loops: CDR1 MNHNS, CDR2 SASEGT. V lost 7 bases, J lost 5 bases, and 15 bases lay in between. The CDR3 loop reads CASILRGAHNSPLHF. The CDR3 DNA follows: TGTGCCAGCATCCTCCGGGGGGCGCATAATTCACCCCTCCACTTT.

The genes are TRBV14 and TRBJ2-2; D unclear. The CDR3 is 14 amino acids. Between the trimmed V and J ends, which lost 6 bases and 6 bases, there was a span of 14 bases. CDR1 is SGHDN, CDR2 FVKESK, per germline. The CDR3 nucleotides read TGTGCCAGCAGGAAGGGATCTAGGTCCGGGGAGCTGTTTTTT. Its translation: CASRKGSRSGELFF.

This clone was counted a few times. The CDR3 nucleotides read TGTGCCAGCAGCGCTGGCCAGGGGACTGAAGCTTTCTTT. It translates to CASSAGQGTEAFF. The chain joins TRBV2 to TRBJ1-1; D might be TRBD1 (6 bases). The CDR3 totals 13 residues. V was shortened by 6 bases and J by 5 bases, with 13 bases between the two germline ends. CDR1 and CDR2 (germline): SNHLY, FYNNEI. Filled out from reference TRBV2 and TRBJ1-1, the complete variable domain reads EPEVTQTPSHQVTQMGQEVILRCVPISNHLYFYWYRQILGQKVEFLVSFYNNEISEKSEIFDDQFSVERPDGSNFTLKIRSTKLEDSAMYFCASSAGQGTEAFFGQGTRLTVV.

The rearrangement links TRBV2 to TRBJ1-6, with TRBD1 as a possible D gene (6 bases). This CDR3 comprises 15 residues. The V gene lost 0 bases and the J gene lost 10 bases, with 13 bases spanning the gap. The V gene's germline CDR1 is SNHLY and CDR2 FYNNEI. The CDR3 loop is CASSEASWGGSPLHF. The CDR3 DNA reads as TGTGCCAGCAGTGAAGCGAGTTGGGGGGGCTCACCCCTCCACTTT.

The chain joins TRBV4-1 to TRBJ2-5; the D call may be TRBD1 or TRBD2 (7 bases each). Trimming stripped 3 bases from V and 4 bases from J, with 18 bases between. The CDR3 runs to 16 residues. Germline V gene sequence: CDR1 MGHRA, CDR2 YSYEKL. CDR3 in DNA: TGCGCCAGCAGCCATGTTCTGCGGGGGACAGTAGAGACCCAGTACTTC. Its protein product is CASSHVLRGTVETQYF.

This clone was detected only once. The V and J genes are TRBV19 and TRBJ1-1, with 8 bases identical to TRBD1. The ends lost 6 bases at V and 1 base at J; junction bases unmatched: 7. This CDR3 spans 15 amino acids. Germline V gene lookup returns CDR1 LNHDA and CDR2 SQIVND (reference sequence). The CDR3 region has the DNA TGTGCCAGTAGAACGAGGACAGGGCGGAACACTGAAGCTTTCTTT. As protein: CASRTRTGRNTEAFF.

Note on this clone: Other DNA variants within this sample encode the same CDR3. This chain connects TRBV5-1 to TRBJ1-4, with 7 bases aligning to TRBD1. V lost 4 bases, J lost 0 bases, and 3 bases stayed unmatched. Germline-derived CDR1 and CDR2 are SGHRS and YFSETQ. The CDR3 loop spans 15 amino acids. CDR3 sequence: CASSRDSATNEKLFF. DNA of the CDR3: TGCGCCAGCAGCAGGGACAGTGCAACTAATGAAAAACTGTTTTTT.

The rearrangement joins TRBV12-5 to TRBJ1-1; TRBD1 is a possible D gene (6 bases). The CDR3 is made up of 15 amino acids. V was shortened by 0 bases and J by 5 bases, with 13 bases between the two germline ends. The germline gives CDR1 LGHNT, CDR2 FRNRAP. The CDR3 spells CASGLVGGRRTEAFF. The CDR3 DNA is TGTGCTAGTGGTTTGGTAGGGGGACGACGTACTGAAGCTTTCTTT.

The chain couples TRBV18 to TRBJ2-5; D call uncertain. V lost 1 base to trimming and J lost 1 base, with 10 bases between them. The CDR3 is 15 residues long. CDR1 is KGHSH, CDR2 LQKENI, per germline. The CDR3 nucleotides read TGTGCCAGCTCACCACTCGCAGGATCCCAAGAGACCCAGTACTTC. Its translation is CASSPLAGSQETQYF.

The chain recombines TRBV15 with TRBJ2-3, with 7 bases fitting TRBD2. The length of the CDR3 is 15 residues. Trimming removed 1 base from V and 4 bases from J; junction bases left unmatched: 5. The germline V gene has CDR1 LNHNV and CDR2 YYDKDF (reference sequence). CDR3 bases: TGTGCCACCAGCAGAGGAGGGAGGGGATCAGATACGCAGTATTTT. It is translated as CATSRGGRGSDTQYF. The full variable domain, completed using reference TRBV15 and TRBJ2-3, is DAMVIQNPRYQVTQFGKPVTLSCSQTLNHNVMYWYQQKSSQAPKLLFHYYDKDFNNEADTPDNFQSRRPNTSFCFLDIRSPGLGDTAMYLCATSRGGRGSDTQYFGPGTRLTVL.

CDR3 nucleotides: TGCGCCAGCACTCGAGAAGCCTCTTCCGCTTATGGCTACACCTTC. This sequence encodes CASTREASSAYGYTF. The J gene is TRBJ1-2, the V gene TRBV5-1, with D hard to call. The germline V gene has CDR1 SGHRS and CDR2 YFSETQ. Trimming removed 6 bases at V and 5 bases at J, with 20 bases between. This CDR3 comprises 15 residues.

The chain couples TRBV7-8 to TRBJ2-1; no reliable D call. With 2 bases removed from V and 7 bases from J, the gap between germline ends came to 15 bases. This CDR3 contains 15 residues. Germline values: CDR1 SGHVS, CDR2 FQNEAQ. The DNA for the CDR3 is TGTGCCAGCAGCTTAAGCAGTGTAAGGGCAAATGAGCAGTTCTTC. This sequence encodes CASSLSSVRANEQFF.

This clone was picked up one time. V gene TRBV5-4 combines with J gene TRBJ2-1; tentative D call: TRBD2 (7 bases). This CDR3 region has 17 residues. Trimming removed 0 bases at V and 2 bases at J, with 15 bases between. CDR1 is SGHNT, CDR2 YYREEE, per germline (reference sequence). CDR3 coding DNA: TGTGCCAGCAGCTTGGCAGGGGCGGGGGCTACCTACAATGAGCAGTTCTTC. Encoded protein: CASSLAGAGATYNEQFF.

This chain connects TRBV13 to TRBJ1-1; D is undetermined. The CDR3 covers 16 residues. CDR1 PRHDT and CDR2 FYEKMQ come from the germline V gene (reference sequence). V was clipped by 0 bases and J by 4 bases, with 15 bases between them. CDR3: CASSLGVGGVSTEAFF. The CDR3 DNA reads TGTGCCAGCAGCTTAGGCGTGGGCGGGGTGAGCACTGAAGCTTTCTTT. Drawing the rest from reference TRBV13 and TRBJ1-1, the complete variable domain is AAGVIQSPRHLIKEKRETATLKCYPIPRHDTVYWYQQGPGQDPQFLISFYEKMQSDKGSIPDRFSAQQFSDYHSELNMSSLELGDSALYFCASSLGVGGVSTEAFFGQGTRLTVV.

This chain connects TRBV14 to TRBJ2-5; 13 nucleotides align to TRBD2. Gene TRBJ2-7 matches the end of the DNA better, so the J call may be wrong. CDR1 and CDR2 from the germline V gene are SGHDN and FVKESK. The CDR3 has 18 residues. The CDR3 spells CASSQGWTSGGLSYEQYF. DNA of the CDR3: TGTGCCAGCAGCCAAGGGTGGACTAGCGGGGGACTCTCCTACGAGCAGTACTTC.

The chain couples TRBV7-9 to TRBJ2-1, with D unresolved. The CDR3 has 15 amino acids. Germline V CDR1 and CDR2: SEHNR, FQNEAQ (reference sequence). V lost 3 bases, J lost 5 bases, and 14 bases lay in between. CDR3 DNA sequence: TGTGCCAGCAGCTTTGAACTGTGGGAAAACAATGAGCAGTTCTTC. It is translated as CASSFELWENNEQFF. Full variable domain (outside the CDR3, taken from reference TRBV7-9 and TRBJ2-1): DTGVSQNPRHKITKRGQNVTFRCDPISEHNRLYWYRQTLGQGPEFLTYFQNEAQLEKSRLLSDRFSAERPKGSFSTLEIQRTEQGDSAMYLCASSFELWENNEQFFGPGTRLTVL.

CDR3 DNA sequence: TGTGCCAGCAGCCTTCCTAGAAGCAGGGCAACTGGAAACACCATATATTTT. Its protein product is CASSLPRSRATGNTIYF. V is TRBV7-8 and J is TRBJ1-3; a weak D match, TRBD1 (5 bases). CDR1 is SGHVS and CDR2 is FQNEAQ in the germline V gene. The V and J ends lost 5 bases and 2 bases respectively, with 19 bases between them. This CDR3 has 17 amino acids.

The chain uses TRBV6-5 and TRBJ1-1, with 10 bases that match TRBD1. The CDR3 totals 15 residues. CDR1 MNHEY and CDR2 SVGAGI come from the germline V gene. V shed 1 base, J shed 5 bases, and the junction held 4 bases outside the gene matches. CDR3 protein: CASSYLGQGKTEAFF. CDR3 bases: TGTGCCAGCAGTTACTTGGGACAGGGGAAAACTGAAGCTTTCTTT.

The chain carries TRBV2 and TRBJ2-7, with 11 bases lining up with TRBD1. Germline-derived CDR1 and CDR2 are SNHLY and FYNNEI. The V and J ends lost 9 bases and 4 bases, in that order; junction bases with no gene match: 5. The CDR3 totals 13 residues. The CDR3, as DNA: TGTGCCAGTCGGACAGGGGGCGCGTACGAGCAGTACTTC. Its protein is CASRTGGAYEQYF.

In this sample, this clone turned up once. The rearrangement uses TRBV11-2 and TRBJ2-2, with D uncertain. Per germline, CDR1 SGHAT and CDR2 FQNNGV. V was cut by 3 bases and J by 1 base, with 6 bases left in between. CDR3 length equals 14 residues. CDR3 protein: CASSLLRNTGELFF. The CDR3 DNA reads as TGTGCCAGCAGCTTGTTGCGGAACACCGGGGAGCTGTTTTTT.